This TCR beta chain is drawn from a study of lymphopenia after photon versus proton radiotherapy. The germline V and J ends were trimmed by 2 bases and 3 bases, with 22 bases remaining between them. The germline V gene has CDR1 MDHEN and CDR2 SYDVKM. This CDR3 contains 18 residues. Notes on the study in general: Photon-treated patients lost naive T cells and TCR diversity; proton-treated stayed stable. After the lymphocyte nadir, photon-treated repertoires showed oligoclonal expansion, especially of CD8+ Temra cells. Better survival with proton therapy was suggested as possible, not demonstrated.

Libraries were prepared by immunoSEQ multiplex PCR; TCRdb keeps only in-frame clonotypes and omits some of them. The sample has approximately 65,000 clones, approximately 91% seen once. For this clone: Antigen unknown.

This sample comprised peripheral blood, obtained from a patient treated with photon-based radiotherapy. This rearrangement joins TRBV28 to TRBJ2-5; perhaps TRBD2 as D (6 bases). This TCR came from a woman aged 70-85 years with pancreatic cancer. The CDR3 here is CASSLDDYGGRSEETQYF. CDR3 sequence (DNA): TGTGCCAGCAGTTTAGACGACTATGGGGGGAGGTCGGAAGAGACCCAGTACTTC.